This TCR beta chain was sequenced during a study of T cells after posttransplantation cyclophosphamide. This clone showed up just once. The antigen remains undetermined. This CDR3 has 17 residues. The junction had 11 bases not matched to a gene; V was cut back by 4 bases and J by 8 bases. Germline V CDR1 and CDR2: LGHNA, YSLEER. Assay used: immunoSEQ multiplex PCR; TCRdb lists only in-frame clones, some missing. This table holds some 30,000 clones, more than 85% found once. Cells defined as naive were viable CD3+CD4+ or CD3+CD8+ and CCR7+CD45RA+CD45RO-CD95-CD27+CD28+. This related bone marrow graft donor gave peripheral blood on the day of marrow donation. Study-level findings and limits: Recipient CMV seropositivity and CMV reactivation strongly tracked TRB clonality. Later blood repertoires were often dominated by clones from the donor CD8+ memory compartment. TRB overlap between skin or GI tissue T cells and blood was limited.

J is TRBJ2-1 and V is TRBV4-3, with 13 bases identical to TRBD2. Material for sequencing was naive CD4+ T cells sorted from blood. This receptor was obtained from a man in his thirties or forties in good health and a related stem cell transplant donor. In nucleotides, the CDR3 is TGCGCCAGCAGCCCCGGACTAGCGGGGGCCAATGGGGATGAGCAGTTCTTC. Translation gives CASSPGLAGANGDEQFF.